These 25 T cell receptor beta chains were all obtained from the same sample, sequenced in a study of shared clonotypes between healthy human individuals. Data came from immunoSEQ multiplex PCR; TCRdb stores just in-frame clones and leaves some out. The data contain around 2,000,000 clones, 90% to 95% of them singletons. CD8 cells classed as naive were CD45RO-negative and positively selected for CCR7, excluding terminally differentiated effector memory CD45RA+ cells. Source material: naive CD8+ T cells from PBMCs. These receptor sequences come from a man aged 18 to 30 in good health. Some clones in this sample may be carry-over from other donors' samples.

This chain links TRBV6-5 with TRBJ2-5; 14 positions match TRBD2. Germline loops: CDR1 MNHEY, CDR2 SVGAGI. After removal of 4 bases from V and 4 bases from J, the junction contained 5 bases not matched to a gene. The CDR3 is 16 residues long. The CDR3: CASSSGTSGSGETQYF. In DNA, the CDR3 is TGTGCCAGCAGTTCCGGGACTAGCGGGAGTGGAGAGACCCAGTACTTC.

The V call is TRBV30, the J call TRBJ2-7, with D perhaps being TRBD1 or TRBD2 (5 bases each). The CDR3 consists of 14 residues. V was clipped by 3 bases and J by 0 bases, with 12 bases between them. Germline V gene sequence: CDR1 GTSNPN, CDR2 SVGIG (reference sequence). CDR3 loop: CAWSTPGPSYEQYF. In DNA, the CDR3 is TGTGCCTGGAGCACCCCGGGACCCTCCTACGAGCAGTACTTC.

A word on this clone: This CDR3 is also generated by other DNA sequences in the sample. The chain has TRBV27 and TRBJ2-1, with TRBD2 matching 10 bases. This CDR3 comprises 15 residues. Germline assignment: CDR1 MNHEY and CDR2 SMNVEV (reference sequence). The trim removed 3 bases at V and 7 bases at J, leaving 6 bases unmatched. The chain's CDR3 is CASSLGLAGVNEQFF. DNA of the CDR3: TGTGCCAGCAGTTTGGGTCTAGCGGGAGTTAATGAGCAGTTCTTC.

CDR3 sequence (DNA): TGTGCCAGCAGGACAGTACAATCTTACAATGAGCAGTTCTTC. Translating it yields CASRTVQSYNEQFF. The chain employs TRBV27 and TRBJ2-1; D is possibly TRBD1 (5 bases). The ends were cut back, 6 bases at V and 4 bases at J, with 13 bases in the middle. Germline CDR1 and CDR2: MNHEY and SMNVEV (reference sequence). This CDR3 has 14 residues.

The V call is TRBV27, the J call TRBJ2-1; D gene ambiguous. CDR3 size: 14 residues. Deletions cut 7 bases from V and 5 bases from J, with 15 bases between. From germline, CDR1 is MNHEY and CDR2 SMNVEV (reference sequence). The DNA of the CDR3 is TGTGCCAGCACCCCTATGAGCCCCGACAATGAGCAGTTCTTC. Residues: CASTPMSPDNEQFF.

V is TRBV15 and J is TRBJ1-2, with a tentative D call TRBD1 (5 bases). The CDR3 spans 15 residues. Germline CDR1 is LNHNV and CDR2 is YYDKDF (reference sequence). V lost 5 bases and J 3 bases, leaving 16 bases between the germline ends. In DNA, the CDR3 is TGTGCCACCAGCGGGGGGACGGACGGATACTATGGCTACACCTTC. Translated, it gives CATSGGTDGYYGYTF.

The V and J genes are TRBV27 and TRBJ2-1; TRBD2 matches at 9 bases. Germline-derived CDR1 and CDR2 are MNHEY and SMNVEV (reference sequence). This CDR3 comprises 17 residues. V was pared by 5 bases and J by 6 bases, with 14 bases of the junction left unmatched. The CDR3 DNA is TGTGCCAGCAGTGCCCTAAGACTAGCGGAGGGGGCCAATGAGCAGTTCTTC. As protein: CASSALRLAEGANEQFF.

As for this clone: The same CDR3 also results from other DNA sequences found in this sample. The chain uses TRBV19 and TRBJ2-7; D possibly corresponds to TRBD1 (6 bases). Germline V CDR1 and CDR2: LNHDA, SQIVND (reference sequence). The ends were cut back, 3 bases at V and 0 bases at J, with 9 bases in the middle. The CDR3 contains 14 residues. The CDR3 DNA reads as TGTGCCAGTAGTATCCGGGACACCTCCTACGAGCAGTACTTC. This sequence encodes CASSIRDTSYEQYF. The whole variable domain, filled in from reference TRBV19 and TRBJ2-7, reads DGGITQSPKYLFRKEGQNVTLSCEQNLNHDAMYWYRQDPGQGLRLIYYSQIVNDFQKGDIAEGYSVSREKKESFPLTVTSAQKNPTAFYLCASSIRDTSYEQYFGPGTRLTVT.

The chain employs TRBV6-1 and TRBJ2-7; D possibly corresponds to TRBD2 (5 bases). Germline loops: CDR1 MNHNS, CDR2 SASEGT. The V end lost 9 bases, the J end lost 1 base, and 13 bases lay between the germline ends. The CDR3 is 13 residues long. CDR3 coding DNA: TGTGCCAGTAGGGCTCTAGCTTCCTACGAGCAGTACTTC. Protein product: CASRALASYEQYF.

This sequence joins TRBV7-3 and TRBJ2-3; 9 bases fit TRBD2. Germline values: CDR1 SGHTA, CDR2 FQGTGA. The V and J ends lost 0 bases and 4 bases, in that order; junction bases with no gene match: 5. There are 16 residues in the CDR3. CDR3 coding DNA: TGTGCCAGCAGCTTAACGAGGCGGGAGGGCCCAGATACGCAGTATTTT. Protein: CASSLTRREGPDTQYF.

The V call is TRBV7-2, the J call TRBJ2-7; D is unclear. Trimming removed 1 base at V and 6 bases at J, with 10 bases between. CDR1 is SGHTA and CDR2 is FQGNSA in the germline V gene. The CDR3 covers 13 residues. The CDR3: CASSLDTTSEQYF. The CDR3 DNA sequence: TGTGCCAGCAGCTTAGATACGACAAGCGAGCAGTACTTC.

The chain is built from TRBV7-2 and TRBJ1-1; no clear D gene. V was cut by 1 base and J by 4 bases, with 7 bases left in between. Germline-derived CDR1 and CDR2 are SGHTA and FQGNSA. This CDR3 contains 13 residues. CDR3 DNA sequence: TGTGCCAGCAGCTTAGTAGAAGGCACTGAAGCTTTCTTT. Amino acids: CASSLVEGTEAFF.

The chain has TRBV7-3 and TRBJ2-1; 7 positions match TRBD2. The V gene end was trimmed by 4 bases and the J gene end by 0 bases; junction bases not matched to a gene: 3. Germline lookup yields CDR1 SGHTA and CDR2 FQGTGA. CDR3 length equals 15 residues. CDR3 residues: CASSYRTSSYNEQFF. The DNA for the CDR3 is TGTGCCAGCAGCTACCGGACTAGCTCCTACAATGAGCAGTTCTTC.

The chain recombines TRBV2 with TRBJ2-5; D is undetermined. The germline CDR1 and CDR2 sequences are SNHLY and FYNNEI. Trimming removed 0 bases at V and 5 bases at J, with 13 bases between. This CDR3 has 15 amino acids. CDR3 protein: CASSEARRIRETQYF. The CDR3 coding sequence is TGTGCCAGCAGTGAAGCAAGGCGAATCAGGGAGACCCAGTACTTC. Variable domain in full (rest from reference TRBV2 and TRBJ2-5): EPEVTQTPSHQVTQMGQEVILRCVPISNHLYFYWYRQILGQKVEFLVSFYNNEISEKSEIFDDQFSVERPDGSNFTLKIRSTKLEDSAMYFCASSEARRIRETQYFGPGTRLLVL.

This chain uses TRBV30 with TRBJ2-1; D not resolved. The V end was cut by 0 bases, the J end by 5 bases, with 11 bases between. Germline V gene data show CDR1 as GTSNPN and CDR2 as SVGIG (reference sequence). This CDR3 region has 14 residues. CDR3 region: CAWSVRALHNEQFF. CDR3 coding DNA: TGTGCCTGGAGTGTTCGGGCTCTCCACAATGAGCAGTTCTTC.

The genes are TRBV7-9 and TRBJ2-5; the match to TRBD1 covers 7 bases. The CDR3 length is 15 residues. J lost 1 base, V lost 5 bases, and 7 bases had no gene match. Germline values: CDR1 SEHNR, CDR2 FQNEAQ (reference sequence). The CDR3 DNA sequence: TGTGCCAGCAGCCCAAAGGGGGCCGCCCAAGAGACCCAGTACTTC. It codes for CASSPKGAAQETQYF.

The rearrangement links TRBV7-6 to TRBJ1-1, with D unresolved. The CDR3 spans 13 residues. Germline CDR1 is SGHVS and CDR2 is FNYEAQ. Trimming took off 5 bases at V and 3 bases at J, with 10 bases between the two ends. DNA of the CDR3: TGTGCCAGCAGCCAATCTCCATACACTGAAGCTTTCTTT. This translates into CASSQSPYTEAFF.

This chain uses TRBV10-3 with TRBJ1-1; D not resolved. Germline CDR1 ENHRY, CDR2 SYGVKD. Trimming cost V 7 bases and J 3 bases, with 12 bases left between them. This CDR3 spans 13 amino acids. For the CDR3, the DNA is TGTGCCATCACCAACCGACGGGACACTGAAGCTTTCTTT. Protein sequence: CAITNRRDTEAFF.

The V gene is TRBV6-6, the J gene TRBJ1-1; D is unclear. This CDR3 is 14 amino acids long. Trimming cost V 6 bases and J 3 bases, with 14 bases left between them. Germline V gives CDR1 MNHNY, CDR2 SVGAGI (reference sequence). CDR3 in DNA: TGTGCCAGCAGGGGGTCGGGAATTTACACTGAAGCTTTCTTT. As protein: CASRGSGIYTEAFF.

The chain links TRBV9 to TRBJ2-6, with D unresolved. Germline V gene sequence: CDR1 SGDLS, CDR2 YYNGEE. Trimming removed 0 bases at V and 0 bases at J, with 16 bases between. The CDR3 spans 19 residues. The CDR3 coding sequence is TGTGCCAGCAGCGTAGCTACCCAGGTACCTAACTCTGGGGCCAACGTCCTGACTTTC. Its translation is CASSVATQVPNSGANVLTF.

The V call is TRBV9, the J call TRBJ1-3, with D uncertain. Per the germline V gene, CDR1 is SGDLS and CDR2 is YYNGEE. CDR3 length: 16 residues. V was trimmed by 3 bases and J by 0 bases, leaving 13 bases between them. CDR3 sequence reads: CASSASGVPSGNTIYF. In nucleotides, the CDR3 is TGTGCCAGCAGCGCGTCGGGAGTCCCCTCTGGAAACACCATATATTTT.

This clone was recorded only once. V is TRBV29-1 and J is TRBJ2-2, with 10 bases that match TRBD1. J lost 4 bases, V lost 7 bases, and 6 bases had no gene match. CDR3 size: 14 residues. Germline CDR1 and CDR2: SQVTM and ANQGSEA. The CDR3 DNA reads TGCAGCGGAGGGACAGGGGACGGCACCGGGGAGCTGTTTTTT. It is translated as CSGGTGDGTGELFF.

V is TRBV28 and J is TRBJ1-2; 7 nucleotides align to TRBD1. V was clipped by 3 bases and J by 2 bases; unmatched bases: 12. Germline V gene data show CDR1 as MDHEN and CDR2 as SYDVKM. The CDR3 loop spans 17 amino acids. The CDR3 coding sequence is TGTGCCAGCAGTTTGGATGACAGGGTGGTGGAGAACTATGGCTACACCTTC. Translation: CASSLDDRVVENYGYTF.

The chain recombines TRBV5-4 with TRBJ1-5; D not resolved. Germline values: CDR1 SGHNT, CDR2 YYREEE (reference sequence). The length of the CDR3 is 12 residues. V was shortened by 4 bases and J by 6 bases, with 8 bases between the two germline ends. CDR3 in amino acids: CASSPISQPQHF. As DNA, the CDR3 is TGTGCCAGCAGCCCGATTTCTCAGCCCCAGCATTTT.

Only one count was recorded for this clone. This chain uses TRBV15 with TRBJ2-7; D is possibly TRBD1 or TRBD2 (7 bases each). This CDR3 is built from 16 residues. The germline V and J ends were trimmed by 0 bases and 6 bases, with 18 bases remaining between them. Germline V lookup: CDR1 LNHNV, CDR2 YYDKDF (reference sequence). The CDR3 spells CATSRDRRGGRSEQYF. The CDR3 DNA is TGTGCCACCAGCAGAGATCGCAGGGGGGGTAGAAGCGAGCAGTACTTC.